Included here is one TCR beta chain sequence, with context. This clone's antigen is unknown. Base quality data are lacking; no much larger clone is found one base away. These data belong to a study of cytomegalovirus exposure and HLA in healthy donors (dated by TCRdb to the late 2010s). Concerning the study at large: According to a later analysis, one platform produced both the roughly 120 validation repertoires and the 666 repertoires of the first cohort. The study aimed to test whether cataloging public T cell receptors could reveal signatures of past pathogen exposure. In addition to the first cohort of 500 to 850 subjects, a separate validation cohort of about 120 different subjects was used. To predict cytomegalovirus infection status, the study combined high-throughput TCR immunosequencing, statistical association of individual TCRs with disease status, and machine learning. Beyond this particular receptor, the publication reports: The authors suggested that the approach could potentially be generalized to other disease states and immunological phenotypes. The classifier was reported to diagnose cytomegalovirus status with high specificity and sensitivity in both the original cohort and the validation cohort. The study listed 170 or so TCR beta chains as associated with cytomegalovirus. Of the cluster scores, about 94% were above 0 in a later analysis, which found that TCRs clustered in the first cohort also tended to co-occur in the 120 validation repertoires. Most TCR sequences were observed very rarely across donors, whereas some public TCRs were present in many individuals. All 120 or so repertoires were used to score co-occurrence in the validation cohort in a later analysis, because that analysis had no HLA typing for the cohort. Three of the identified cytomegalovirus-associated TCR beta chains were confirmed in vitro to be specific for cytomegalovirus antigens.

Via the germline V gene (reference sequence), CDR1 is LNHNV and CDR2 YYDKDF. The trim is 5 bases for V and 1 base for J, with a gap of 12 bases between the germline ends. CDR3 length: 16 amino acids, cysteine to phenylalanine. Left in the record is the CDR3 DNA by itself, 48 bases read in frame from the first base. Library prep was done by the immunoSEQ multiplex PCR assay. The study's own analysis went as follows. A statistical classification framework was built for diagnosing cytomegalovirus status from the catalog of TCR beta chain sequences. The clones in this table, taken by TCRdb from immuneACCESS, are in-frame only. Not every clone is retained; where verified, under half of the shortfall comes from an unresolved V gene, and the cause of the rest is unknown. V and J calls and clone size are copied from that table; D and trimming were computed from the DNA. Counted in this sample were 150,000 to 180,000 clones; just over 85% of them appeared once. The ten most abundant clones make up less than 2.5% of the sample.

The donors were included in the validation cohort of roughly 130 subjects, a group kept apart from the roughly 730-subject first cohort. The chain is made from TRBV15 and TRBJ2-6; the D gene is possibly TRBD1, with 6 bases matching. Sequencing input: PBMCs. The source is a human donor in good health. The encoded CDR3 is CATSRHRDSGANVLTF. The sequenced DNA is TGTGCCACCAGCCGGCACAGGGATTCTGGGGCCAACGTCCTGACTTTC. Full variable domain (CDR3 extended with the reference TRBV15 and TRBJ2-6 proteins): DAMVIQNPRYQVTQFGKPVTLSCSQTLNHNVMYWYQQKSSQAPKLLFHYYDKDFNNEADTPDNFQSRRPNTSFCFLDIRSPGLGDTAMYLCATSRHRDSGANVLTFGAGSRLTVL.